This TCR beta chain originates from a study of blood T cell repertoires in COVID-19. Authors' processing steps: Amplified reference gene primers provided the basis for estimating nucleated cell counts. Here immunoSEQ multiplex PCR was the method, and the copy in TCRdb shows in-frame clones only, minus some. The DNA was the basis for D and trimming; V, J and clone size are from that table. Here the sample spans approximately 210,000 clones, 87% being singletons. From germline, CDR1 is LNHDA and CDR2 SQIVND (reference sequence). Trimming cost V 3 bases and J 3 bases; bases outside gene matches: 3. The CDR3 is made up of 14 amino acids.

The TCR sequence derives from a woman in her twenties or thirties who had recovered from COVID-19. The chain uses TRBV19 and TRBJ2-5, with 8 positions matching TRBD2. Material: PBMCs or T cells enriched from blood (not recorded which). In DNA, the CDR3 is TGTGCCAGTAGTATTCGACTAGCGAAAGAGACCCAGTACTTC. Amino acids: CASSIRLAKETQYF. Full variable domain (remainder filled in from reference TRBV19 and TRBJ2-5): DGGITQSPKYLFRKEGQNVTLSCEQNLNHDAMYWYRQDPGQGLRLIYYSQIVNDFQKGDIAEGYSVSREKKESFPLTVTSAQKNPTAFYLCASSIRLAKETQYFGPGTRLLVL.